A single count supports the clone carrying this T cell receptor (beta chain). Its antigen is not identified. Known numbers of the T cell clone KT2 were added to PBMC. The data derive from a study of quantifying T cell responses using KT2 cells. Study at large: TCR alpha and beta constant-region primers primed reverse transcription of RNA.

Germline-derived CDR1 and CDR2 are KGHSH and LQKENI. J was trimmed by 1 base and V by 0 bases; bases with no gene match: 1. The CDR3 runs to 15 residues. Study results and limitations: The number of KT2 alpha and beta sequences was a linear function of input KT2 cells.

The cDNA 3' end received a ligated oligonucleotide with a UMI. First-round PCR used around 4 cycles and beta primers RC1.1 and RC1.2 covering TRBC1 and TRBC2. Separate processing of TCR alpha and beta chains began at the second PCR. TCRdb redid the calling of the UMI-ligation and nested PCR reads with MiXCR, one entry per CDR3 protein. The sample lists tens of thousands of distinct CDR3 sequences; about 9.9% were seen once. Sequencing was carried out using PBMCs spiked with cells of the T cell clone KT2. The receptor was isolated from a human donor. The J gene is TRBJ2-3, the V gene TRBV18; 7 bases are shared with TRBD2. The CDR3 DNA reads TGTGCCAGCTCACCACCCAGCGGGGGCACAGATACGCAGTATTTT. This gives the protein CASSPPSGGTDTQYF. The whole variable domain, filled in from reference TRBV18 and TRBJ2-3, reads NAGVMQNPRHLVRRRGQEARLRCSPMKGHSHVYWYRQLPEEGLKFMVYLQKENIIDESGMPKERFSAEFPKEGPSILRIQQVVRGDSAAYFCASSPPSGGTDTQYFGPGTRLTVL.